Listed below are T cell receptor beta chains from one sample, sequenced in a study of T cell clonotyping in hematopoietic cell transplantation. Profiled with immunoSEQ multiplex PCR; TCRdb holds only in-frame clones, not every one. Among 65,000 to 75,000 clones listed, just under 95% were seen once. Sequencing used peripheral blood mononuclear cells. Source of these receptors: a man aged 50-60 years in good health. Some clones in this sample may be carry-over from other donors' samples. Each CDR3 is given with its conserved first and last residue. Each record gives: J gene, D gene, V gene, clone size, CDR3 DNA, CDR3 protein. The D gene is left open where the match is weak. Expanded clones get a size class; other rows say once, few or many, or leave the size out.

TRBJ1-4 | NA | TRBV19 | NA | TGTGCCAGTAGTTCGACCGGGGAAAAACTGTTTTTT | CASSSTGEKLFF
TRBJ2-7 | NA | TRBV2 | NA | TGTGCCAGCAGTGGGGAGACCTACGAGCAGTACTTC | CASSGETYEQYF
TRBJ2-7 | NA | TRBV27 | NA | TGTGCCAGCAGTTTATCGGGTCAATGGGGGCGCGAGCAGTACTTC | CASSLSGQWGREQYF
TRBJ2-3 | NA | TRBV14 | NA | TGTGCCAGCAGCCAAGATCAAGTTATAAATACGCAGTATTTT | CASSQDQVINTQYF
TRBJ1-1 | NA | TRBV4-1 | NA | TGCGCCAGCAGCACACAGATTGAAACTGAAGCTTTCTTT | CASSTQIETEAFF
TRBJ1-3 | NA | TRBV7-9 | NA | TGTGCCAGCAGCTTAGGGACAGCCGCAGTCACCATATATTTT | CASSLGTAAVTIYF
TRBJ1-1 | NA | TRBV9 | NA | TGTGCCAGCAGCATTCAGGCAGGCGGATCCGCTTTCTTT | CASSIQAGGSAFF
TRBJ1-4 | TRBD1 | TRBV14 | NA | TGTGCCAGCAGAAAAGGGGGCGGGGGAAATGAAAAACTGTTTTTT | CASRKGGGGNEKLFF
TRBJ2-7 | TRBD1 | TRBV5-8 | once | TGTGCCAGCAGCTTGTCCGGGACAGGAACCTCCGAGCAGTACTTC | CASSLSGTGTSEQYF
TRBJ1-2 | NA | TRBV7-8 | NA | TGTGCCAGCAGCTTAGGCCAGGGGAACTATGGCTACACCTTC | CASSLGQGNYGYTF
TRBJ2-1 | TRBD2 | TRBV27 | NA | TGTGCCAGCAGTACGAGACTAGCGCTACCTTACAATGAGCAGTTCTTC | CASSTRLALPYNEQFF
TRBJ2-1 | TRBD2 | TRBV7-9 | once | TGTGCCAGCAGCTTAGGGACTAGCGGGCACAATGAGCAGTTCTTC | CASSLGTSGHNEQFF
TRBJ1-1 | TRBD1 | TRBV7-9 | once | TGTGCCAGCAGCCCCAGACAGGGAGGCGCTGAAGCTTTCTTT | CASSPRQGGAEAFF
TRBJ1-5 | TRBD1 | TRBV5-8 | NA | TGTGCCAGCAATGTGGACAGGGAACAGCCCCAGCATTTT | CASNVDREQPQHF
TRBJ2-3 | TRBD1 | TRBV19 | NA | TGTGCCAGTAGTATAGTTCGGCAGGGGGCAGGCACAGATACGCAGTATTTT | CASSIVRQGAGTDTQYF
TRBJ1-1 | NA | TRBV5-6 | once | TGTGCCAGCAGCCTCGACAACCCGAACACTGAAGCTTTCTTT | CASSLDNPNTEAFF
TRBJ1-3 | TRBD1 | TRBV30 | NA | TGTGCCTGGAGTGGACAGGGGATAGATGGAAACACCATATATTTT | CAWSGQGIDGNTIYF
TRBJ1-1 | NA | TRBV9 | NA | TGTGCCAGCAGCGTAGATGGGCCAACGAGCACTGAAGCTTTCTTT | CASSVDGPTSTEAFF
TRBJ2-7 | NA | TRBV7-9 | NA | TGTGCCAGCAGCCCGTCCGATGGCTACGAGCAGTACTTC | CASSPSDGYEQYF
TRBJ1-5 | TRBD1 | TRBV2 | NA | TGTGCCAGCAGGGGGAGGGACAGTTTCGGCAATCAGCCCCAGCATTTT | CASRGRDSFGNQPQHF
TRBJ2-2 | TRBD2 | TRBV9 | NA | TGTGCCAGCGGAGGACTAGCGGGAAGCACCGGGGAGCTGTTTTTT | CASGGLAGSTGELFF
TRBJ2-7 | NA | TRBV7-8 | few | TGTGCCAGCAGCTTACTTGACAACCCCTCCATCTCCTACGAGCAGTACTTC | CASSLLDNPSISYEQYF
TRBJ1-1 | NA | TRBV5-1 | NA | TGCGCCAGCAGCCTACTAACTGACACTGAAGCTTTCTTT | CASSLLTDTEAFF
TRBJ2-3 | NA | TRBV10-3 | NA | TGTGCCATCCAAATAGGGCCCATCGCGAATACGCAGTATTTT | CAIQIGPIANTQYF
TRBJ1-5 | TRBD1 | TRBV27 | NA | TGTGCCAGCAGTCCTGGGGCCGGGACAGGCTATAGCAATCAGCCCCAGCATTTT | CASSPGAGTGYSNQPQHF